The 12 T cell receptor beta chains below come from one sample, sequenced in a study of blood T cells in healthy people across ages. A second PCR, run for roughly 7 to 11 cycles, used a sample-barcoded 5' primer plus a J-beta primer mix. Each CDR3 protein is one row after TCRdb ran MiXCR on the 5' RACE reads. The table records about 640,000 distinct CDR3 sequences, around 38% of them present only once. Sequenced sample: blood. The receptors were gathered from a man older than 75 in good health.

The sample holds many counts of this clonotype. J is TRBJ2-5 and V is TRBV29-1; maybe TRBD1 (5 bases). Trimming removed 8 bases at V and 5 bases at J, with 18 bases between. Per germline, CDR1 SQVTM and CDR2 ANQGSEA. The CDR3 is made up of 13 amino acids. CDR3 DNA: TGCAGCACCCGGACATCGTATTTTGAGACCCAGTACTTC. It specifies CSTRTSYFETQYF.

CDR3 sequence: CASSQTIGEIGEQFF. For the CDR3, the DNA is TGTGCCAGCTCACAGACTATAGGGGAGATCGGTGAGCAGTTCTTC. The V call is TRBV18, the J call TRBJ2-1, with D possibly being TRBD1 or TRBD2 (5 bases each). V was pared by 4 bases and J by 9 bases, with 19 bases between. There are 15 residues in the CDR3. From germline, CDR1 is KGHSH and CDR2 LQKENI.

The V gene is TRBV6-6, the J gene TRBJ2-7; D gene unclear. CDR3 length: 12 residues. The germline gives CDR1 MNHNY, CDR2 SVGAGI (reference sequence). The germline V and J ends were trimmed by 7 bases and 5 bases, with 12 bases remaining between them. The CDR3 protein is CASMNRGDEQYF. CDR3 sequence (DNA): TGTGCCAGCATGAACAGAGGAGACGAGCAGTACTTC.

This clonotype was found a few times. A clone one base away is much larger, so this may be a read error. The chain links TRBV4-2 to TRBJ2-4; 10 nucleotides align to TRBD1. Germline CDR1 reads LGHNA; CDR2 reads YNFKEQ. CDR3 size: 15 residues. V lost 0 bases, J lost 13 bases, and 9 bases stayed unmatched. CDR3 DNA: TGTGCCAGCAGCCAAGATGGACAGGGGGTCAATGAGCAGTACTTC. Its translation is CASSQDGQGVNEQYF.

The chain couples TRBV20-1 to TRBJ2-3; 10 nucleotides agree with TRBD2. Germline-derived CDR1 and CDR2 are DFQATT and SNEGSKA (reference sequence). Unmatched junction bases numbered 8, after V lost 6 bases and J lost 2 bases. This CDR3 is built from 15 residues. For the CDR3, the DNA is TGCAGTGCCTTGGTGCTAGCGGGGGACACAGATACGCAGTATTTT. This encodes CSALVLAGDTDTQYF.

This clonotype came up a few times. The gene calls are TRBV29-1 and TRBJ1-5; 9 bases align to TRBD1. Germline assignment: CDR1 SQVTM and CDR2 ANQGSEA. This CDR3 comprises 17 residues. V lost 4 bases and J lost 5; bases outside the gene matches: 15. The DNA for the CDR3 is TGCAGCGTTGCCACACACGGGGACAGGGATGGTGATCAGCCCCAGCATTTT. It is translated as CSVATHGDRDGDQPQHF.

This sequence joins TRBV27 and TRBJ1-2, with 10 nucleotides matching TRBD1. V was pared by 4 bases and J by 2 bases, with 7 bases of the junction left unmatched. This CDR3 has 16 amino acids. Germline loops: CDR1 MNHEY, CDR2 SMNVEV (reference sequence). The CDR3 is CASSSAGTGANYGYTF. The CDR3 coding sequence is TGTGCCAGCAGTTCGGCCGGGACAGGGGCGAACTATGGCTACACCTTC.

This clonotype was counted ten times or more. The chain uses TRBV7-2 and TRBJ1-1, with a weak D call TRBD1 (5 bases). CDR1 is SGHTA and CDR2 is FQGNSA in the germline V gene. V dropped 5 bases and J dropped 4 bases, with 14 bases sitting between them. The CDR3 is 14 residues long. The CDR3 region is CASSGAGRSTEAFF. Here the CDR3 DNA reads TGTGCCAGCAGCGGGGCGGGTCGGAGCACTGAAGCTTTCTTT.

Only a few counts were recorded for this clonotype. The chain employs TRBV6-5 and TRBJ2-3; TRBD1 matches at 8 bases. CDR1 MNHEY and CDR2 SVGAGI come from the germline V gene. The junction had 9 bases not matched to a gene; V was cut back by 6 bases and J by 7 bases. The CDR3 loop spans 14 amino acids. Here the CDR3 reads CASRARGRSNTQYF. The CDR3 DNA is TGTGCCAGCAGGGCCAGGGGGCGGTCAAATACGCAGTATTTT.

The chain couples TRBV3-1 to TRBJ2-4; D possibly corresponds to TRBD1 (5 bases). This CDR3 comprises 15 residues. Germline CDR1 and CDR2: LGHDT and YNNKEL (reference sequence). Trimming took 4 bases from V and 1 from J, leaving 11 bases between them. The CDR3 region is CASSPRQNAKNIQYF. CDR3 DNA: TGTGCCAGCAGCCCCCGACAGAATGCCAAAAACATTCAGTACTTC.

V gene TRBV20-1 combines with J gene TRBJ2-3; 12 bases are a match to TRBD2. The CDR3 is 18 residues long. Losses at the gene ends were 1 base for V and 2 bases for J; bases not matched to a gene: 10. The germline V gene has CDR1 DFQATT and CDR2 SNEGSKA (reference sequence). CDR3 coding DNA: TGCAGTGCTAGAGGGAGACTAGCGGGGGCCCCTCTCACAGATACGCAGTATTTT. Translated, it gives CSARGRLAGAPLTDTQYF.

This clonotype was observed a handful of times. The gene calls are TRBV29-1 and TRBJ1-2, with D possibly TRBD1 on 6 matching bases. CDR3 length equals 14 residues. CDR1 is SQVTM, CDR2 ANQGSEA, per germline. V was shortened by 5 bases and J by 4 bases, with 17 bases between the two germline ends. The CDR3 sequence: CSVSGQGIGYGYTF. CDR3 DNA: TGCAGCGTTTCCGGGCAGGGGATAGGCTATGGCTACACCTTC.